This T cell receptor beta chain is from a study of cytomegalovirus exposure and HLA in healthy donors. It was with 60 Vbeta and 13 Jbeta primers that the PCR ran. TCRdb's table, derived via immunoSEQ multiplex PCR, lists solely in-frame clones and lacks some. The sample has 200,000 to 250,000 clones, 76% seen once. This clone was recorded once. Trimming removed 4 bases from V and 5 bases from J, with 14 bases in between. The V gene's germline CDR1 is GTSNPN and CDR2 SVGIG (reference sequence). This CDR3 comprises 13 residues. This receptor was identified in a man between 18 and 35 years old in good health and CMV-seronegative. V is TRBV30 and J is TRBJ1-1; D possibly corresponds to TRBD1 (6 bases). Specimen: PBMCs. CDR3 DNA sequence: TGTGCCTGGAAGCAGGGGCAGGTTACTGAAGCTTTCTTT. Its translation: CAWKQGQVTEAFF. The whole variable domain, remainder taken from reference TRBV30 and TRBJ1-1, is SQTIHQWPATLVQPVGSPLSLECTVEGTSNPNLYWYRQAAGRGLQLLFYSVGIGQISSEVPQNLSASRPQDRQFILSSKKLLLSDSGFYLCAWKQGQVTEAFFGQGTRLTVV.